This section outlines one T cell receptor (beta chain) sequence together with its context. The method was immunoSEQ multiplex PCR; TCRdb's version includes in-frame clones alone and lacks a portion of them. The table shows about 97,000 clones, with around 80% occurring only once. The data were taken from a study of PD-1 blockade in classical Hodgkin lymphoma. The CDR3 runs 19 residues. Trimming removed 6 bases from V and 3 bases from J, with 29 bases in between. Looked up from germline, CDR1 is MRHNA and CDR2 is SNTAGT. There was relapse after autologous stem cell transplantation in every patient, and there was variation in brentuximab vedotin exposure.

This sequence originates from a human donor with classical Hodgkin lymphoma. The sample consisted of peripheral blood mononuclear cells (PBMCs), taken at baseline. This chain links TRBV6-4 with TRBJ2-5; weak D call: TRBD2 (6 bases). CDR3 sequence reads: CASSRRWGPYPAGKETQYF. CDR3 DNA: TGTGCCAGCAGCCGCCGGTGGGGCCCCTACCCCGCGGGAAAAGAGACCCAGTACTTC.